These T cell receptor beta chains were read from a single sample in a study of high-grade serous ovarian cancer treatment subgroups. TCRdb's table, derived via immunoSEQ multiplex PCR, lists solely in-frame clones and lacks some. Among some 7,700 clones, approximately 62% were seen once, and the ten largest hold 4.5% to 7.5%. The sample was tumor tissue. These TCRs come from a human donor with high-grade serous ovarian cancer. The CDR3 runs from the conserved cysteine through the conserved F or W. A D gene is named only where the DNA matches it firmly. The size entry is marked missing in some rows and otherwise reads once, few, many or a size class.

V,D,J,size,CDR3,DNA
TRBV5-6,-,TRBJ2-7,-,CASSFIAASYEQYF,TGTGCCAGCAGCTTCATTGCAGCTTCCTACGAGCAGTACTTC
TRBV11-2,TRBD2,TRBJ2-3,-,CASSLSEGGPSDTQYF,TGTGCCAGCAGCTTAAGTGAGGGAGGGCCTTCAGATACGCAGTATTTT
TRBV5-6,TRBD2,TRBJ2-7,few,CASSRRGGLPYEQYF,TGTGCCAGCAGCCGCCGCGGGGGACTCCCCTACGAGCAGTACTTC
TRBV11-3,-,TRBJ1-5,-,CASSSSSQGQPQHF,TGTGCCAGCAGCTCCTCCTCCCAGGGCCAGCCCCAGCATTTT
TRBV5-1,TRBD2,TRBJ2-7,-,CASSLAVSGSPGDEQYF,TGCGCCAGCAGCTTGGCGGTTAGCGGGAGCCCCGGGGACGAGCAGTACTTC
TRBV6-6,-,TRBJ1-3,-,CASSYRVGVSGNTIYF,TGTGCCAGCAGTTACAGGGTCGGAGTCTCTGGAAACACCATATATTTT
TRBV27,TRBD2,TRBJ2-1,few,CASKSGRLNNEQFF,TGTGCCAGTAAAAGCGGGAGGTTGAACAATGAGCAGTTCTTC
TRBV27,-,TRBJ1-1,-,CASSFSGGVGTEAFF,TGTGCCAGCAGTTTTAGTGGCGGGGTAGGCACTGAAGCTTTCTTT
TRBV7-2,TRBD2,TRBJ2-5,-,CASSPTSGSEGTQYF,TGTGCCAGCAGCCCGACTAGCGGGAGTGAGGGGACCCAGTACTTC
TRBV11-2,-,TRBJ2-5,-,CASSLELEETQYF,TGTGCCAGCAGCTTAGAACTAGAAGAGACCCAGTACTTC
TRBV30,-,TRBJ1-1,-,CAWSPPTVVTEAFF,TGTGCCTGGAGTCCACCGACGGTTGTCACTGAAGCTTTCTTT
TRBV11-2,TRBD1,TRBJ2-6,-,CATRDRANSGANVLTF,TGTGCCACCCGAGACAGGGCTAACTCTGGGGCCAACGTCCTGACTTTC
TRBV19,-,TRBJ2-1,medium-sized,CASSIRQNNEQFF,TGTGCCAGTAGTATAAGACAGAACAATGAGCAGTTCTTC
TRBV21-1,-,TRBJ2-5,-,CASSLRLGQGLAGDETQYF,TGTGCCAGCAGCCTTCGCTTGGGACAGGGGCTAGCGGGAGATGAGACCCAGTACTTC
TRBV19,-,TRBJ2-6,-,CASSSPSRGANVLTF,TGTGCCAGTAGCTCCCCCTCGAGAGGGGCCAACGTCCTGACTTTC
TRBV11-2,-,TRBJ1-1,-,CASSSFGQGTEAFF,TGTGCCAGCAGCTCCTTCGGGCAGGGCACTGAAGCTTTCTTT
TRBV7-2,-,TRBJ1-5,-,CASSLDLGQPQHF,TGTGCCAGCAGCTTAGATCTGGGTCAGCCCCAGCATTTT
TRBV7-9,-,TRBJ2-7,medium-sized,CASSRLGGGLPYEQYF,TGTGCCAGCAGCCGTTTGGGGGGGGGCCTACCCTACGAGCAGTACTTC
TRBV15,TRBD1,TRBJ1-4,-,CATRDRDRVAEKLFF,TGTGCCACCAGGGACCGGGACAGGGTAGCTGAAAAACTGTTTTTT
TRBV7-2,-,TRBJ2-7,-,CASSPTVGQGYEQYF,TGTGCCAGCAGCCCCACGGTCGGGCAGGGCTACGAGCAGTACTTC
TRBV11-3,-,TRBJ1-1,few,CASSLGSGTEAFF,TGTGCCAGCAGCTTAGGGTCGGGCACTGAAGCTTTCTTT
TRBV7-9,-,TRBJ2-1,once,CASSLEQGSNNEQFF,TGTGCCAGCAGCTTAGAACAGGGATCCAACAATGAGCAGTTCTTC
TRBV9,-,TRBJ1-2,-,CASSTTNYDYTF,TGTGCCAGCAGCACGACAAACTATGACTACACCTTC
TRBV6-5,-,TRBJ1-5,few,CASSPSIDLEQPQHF,TGTGCCAGCAGCCCCTCGATCGATTTAGAACAGCCCCAGCATTTT
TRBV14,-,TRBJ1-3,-,CAIHSVVFSGNTIYF,TGTGCCATCCACTCCGTAGTTTTCTCTGGAAACACCATATATTTT
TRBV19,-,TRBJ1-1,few,CASSSDILDTEAFF,TGTGCCAGTAGTTCGGACATCCTCGACACTGAAGCTTTCTTT
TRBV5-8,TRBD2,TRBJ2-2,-,CASSLYSSGRASGELFF,TGTGCCAGCAGCTTGTATTCTAGCGGGAGGGCGTCCGGGGAGCTGTTTTTT
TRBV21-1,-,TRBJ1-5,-,CASSTGQGALGNQPQHF,TGTGCCAGCAGCACGGGACAGGGGGCGCTTGGCAATCAGCCCCAGCATTTT
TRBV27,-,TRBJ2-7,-,CASSSGDRYSSYEQYF,TGTGCCAGCAGTTCGGGAGACAGATACAGCTCCTACGAGCAGTACTTC